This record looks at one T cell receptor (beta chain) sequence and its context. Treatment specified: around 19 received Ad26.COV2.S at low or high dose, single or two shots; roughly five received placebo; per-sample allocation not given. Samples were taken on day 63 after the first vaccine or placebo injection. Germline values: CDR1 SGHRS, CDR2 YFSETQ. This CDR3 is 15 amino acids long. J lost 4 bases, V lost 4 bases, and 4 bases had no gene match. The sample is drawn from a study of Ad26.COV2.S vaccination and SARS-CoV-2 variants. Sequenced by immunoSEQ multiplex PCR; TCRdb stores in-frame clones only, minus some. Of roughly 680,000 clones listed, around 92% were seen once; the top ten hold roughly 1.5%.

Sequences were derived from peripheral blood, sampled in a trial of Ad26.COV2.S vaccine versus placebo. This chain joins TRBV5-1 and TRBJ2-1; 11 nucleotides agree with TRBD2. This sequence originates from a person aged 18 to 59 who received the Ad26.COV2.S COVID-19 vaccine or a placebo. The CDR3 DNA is TGCGCCAGCAGCCCCAGACTAGCGGGGTACAATGAGCAGTTCTTC. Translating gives CASSPRLAGYNEQFF.